This TCR beta chain was captured in a study of a mutant IDH1 vaccine in newly diagnosed glioma. Data came from immunoSEQ multiplex PCR; TCRdb stores just in-frame clones and leaves some out. Among 55,000 to 70,000 clones listed, around 79% were seen once. Time point specified: baseline, week 1 (first vaccination visit). Treatment specified: pre-vaccination baseline after standard-of-care therapy. Astrocytomas that were new, WHO grade 3 or 4, IDH1-mutant and ATRX-lost were present in the donors. The CDR3 covers 12 residues. Trimming took off 6 bases at V and 7 bases at J, with 10 bases between the two ends. Germline values: CDR1 MNHEY, CDR2 SMNVEV (reference sequence).

The source was PBMCs, collected from a glioma patient treated with radiotherapy, temozolomide or both. This receptor was obtained from a man aged 45-65 years with glioma. The V and J genes are TRBV27 and TRBJ1-5, with D hard to call. CDR3 DNA: TGTGCCAGCAGCCTGGCCGGCCAGCCCCAGCATTTT. Protein sequence: CASSLAGQPQHF.